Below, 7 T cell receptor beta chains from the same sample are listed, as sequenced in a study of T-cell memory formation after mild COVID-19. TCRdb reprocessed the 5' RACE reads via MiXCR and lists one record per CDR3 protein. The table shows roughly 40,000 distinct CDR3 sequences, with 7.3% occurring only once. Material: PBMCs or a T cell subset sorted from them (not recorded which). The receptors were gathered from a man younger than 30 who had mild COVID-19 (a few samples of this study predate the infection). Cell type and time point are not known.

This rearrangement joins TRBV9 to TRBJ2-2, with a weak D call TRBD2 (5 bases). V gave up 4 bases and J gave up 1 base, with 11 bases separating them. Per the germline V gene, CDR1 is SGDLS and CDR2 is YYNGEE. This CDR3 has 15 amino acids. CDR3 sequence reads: CASSTTGGNTGELFF. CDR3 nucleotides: TGTGCCAGCAGCACGACTGGAGGGAACACCGGGGAGCTGTTTTTT.

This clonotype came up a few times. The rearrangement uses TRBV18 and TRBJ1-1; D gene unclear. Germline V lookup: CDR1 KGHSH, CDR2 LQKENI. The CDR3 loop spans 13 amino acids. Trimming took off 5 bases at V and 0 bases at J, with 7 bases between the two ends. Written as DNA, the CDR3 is TGTGCCAGCTCAGAGGACTTGAACACTGAAGCTTTCTTT. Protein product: CASSEDLNTEAFF.

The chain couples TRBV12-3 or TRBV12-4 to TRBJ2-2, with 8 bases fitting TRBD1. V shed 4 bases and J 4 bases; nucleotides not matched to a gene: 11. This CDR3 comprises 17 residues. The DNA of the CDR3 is TGTGCCAGCAGTTCCAATCCTGGACAGGGCGGCACCGGGGAGCTGTTTTTT. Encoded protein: CASSSNPGQGGTGELFF.

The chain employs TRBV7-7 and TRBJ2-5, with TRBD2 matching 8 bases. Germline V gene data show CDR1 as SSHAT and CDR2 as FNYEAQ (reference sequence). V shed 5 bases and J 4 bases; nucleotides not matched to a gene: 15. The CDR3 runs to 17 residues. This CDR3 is CASSTFPGTRGSETQYF. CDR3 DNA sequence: TGTGCCAGCAGCACCTTTCCCGGGACTAGAGGGTCAGAGACCCAGTACTTC.

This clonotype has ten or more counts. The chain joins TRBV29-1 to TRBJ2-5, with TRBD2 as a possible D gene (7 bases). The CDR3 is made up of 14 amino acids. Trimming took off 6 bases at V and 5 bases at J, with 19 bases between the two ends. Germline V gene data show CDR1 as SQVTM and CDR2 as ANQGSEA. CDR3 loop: CSVTGGREWETQYF. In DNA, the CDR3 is TGCAGCGTGACGGGGGGCAGGGAGTGGGAGACCCAGTACTTC.

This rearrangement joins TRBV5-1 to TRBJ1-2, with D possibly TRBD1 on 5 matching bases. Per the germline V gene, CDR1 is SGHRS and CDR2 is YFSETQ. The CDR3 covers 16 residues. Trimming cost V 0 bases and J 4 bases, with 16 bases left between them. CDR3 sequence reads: CASSLEGPASLYGYTF. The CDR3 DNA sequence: TGCGCCAGCAGCTTGGAGGGACCCGCGAGCCTCTATGGCTACACCTTC. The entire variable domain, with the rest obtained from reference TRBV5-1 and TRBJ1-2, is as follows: KAGVTQTPRYLIKTRGQQVTLSCSPISGHRSVSWYQQTPGQGLQFLFEYFSETQRNKGNFPGRFSGRQFSNSRSEMNVSTLELGDSALYLCASSLEGPASLYGYTFGSGTRLTVV.

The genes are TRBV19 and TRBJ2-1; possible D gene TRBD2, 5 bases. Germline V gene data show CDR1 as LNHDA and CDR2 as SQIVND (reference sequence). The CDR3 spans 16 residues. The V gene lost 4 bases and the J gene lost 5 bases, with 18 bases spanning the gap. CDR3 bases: TGTGCCAGTAGTAATAGTCTAAAGCGGAAACACAATGAGCAGTTCTTC. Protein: CASSNSLKRKHNEQFF.